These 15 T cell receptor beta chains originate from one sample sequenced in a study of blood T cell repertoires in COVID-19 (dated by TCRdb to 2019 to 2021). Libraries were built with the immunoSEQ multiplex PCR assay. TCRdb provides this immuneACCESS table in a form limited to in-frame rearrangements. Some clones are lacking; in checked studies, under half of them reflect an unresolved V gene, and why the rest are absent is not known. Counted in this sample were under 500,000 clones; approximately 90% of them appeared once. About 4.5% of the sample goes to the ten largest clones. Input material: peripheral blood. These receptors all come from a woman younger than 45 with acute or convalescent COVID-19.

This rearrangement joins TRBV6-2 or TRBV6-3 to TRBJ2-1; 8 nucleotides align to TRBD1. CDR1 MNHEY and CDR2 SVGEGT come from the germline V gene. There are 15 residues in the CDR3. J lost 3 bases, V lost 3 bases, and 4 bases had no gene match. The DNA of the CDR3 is TGTGCCAGCAGTTATGTCACAGGGGGCTACAATGAGCAGTTCTTC. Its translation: CASSYVTGGYNEQFF.

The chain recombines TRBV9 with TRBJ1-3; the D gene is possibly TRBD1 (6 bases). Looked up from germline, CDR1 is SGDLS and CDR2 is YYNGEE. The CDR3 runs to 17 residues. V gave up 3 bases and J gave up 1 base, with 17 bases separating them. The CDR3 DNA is TGTGCCAGCAGCGCTGTCCAGGGGAGCGTATCTGGAAACACCATATATTTT. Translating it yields CASSAVQGSVSGNTIYF.

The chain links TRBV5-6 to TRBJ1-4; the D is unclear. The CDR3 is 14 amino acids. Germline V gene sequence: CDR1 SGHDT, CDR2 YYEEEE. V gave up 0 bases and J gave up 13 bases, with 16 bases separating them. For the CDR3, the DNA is TGTGCCAGCAGCTTGGGACATTCCAACAGCGGACTGTTTTTT. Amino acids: CASSLGHSNSGLFF.

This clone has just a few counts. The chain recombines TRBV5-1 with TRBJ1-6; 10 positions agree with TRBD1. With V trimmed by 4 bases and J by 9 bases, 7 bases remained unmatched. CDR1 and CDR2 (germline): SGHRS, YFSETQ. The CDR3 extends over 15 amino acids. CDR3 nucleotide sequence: TGCGCCAGCAGCGGATGGACAGGGGGTAGTTCACCCCTCCACTTT. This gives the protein CASSGWTGGSSPLHF.

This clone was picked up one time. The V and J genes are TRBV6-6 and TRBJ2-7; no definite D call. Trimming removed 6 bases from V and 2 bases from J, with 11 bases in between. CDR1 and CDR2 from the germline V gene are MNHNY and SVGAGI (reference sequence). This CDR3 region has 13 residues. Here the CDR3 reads CASSLTRAYEQYF. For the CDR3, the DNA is TGTGCCAGCAGCTTGACAAGAGCCTACGAGCAGTACTTC.

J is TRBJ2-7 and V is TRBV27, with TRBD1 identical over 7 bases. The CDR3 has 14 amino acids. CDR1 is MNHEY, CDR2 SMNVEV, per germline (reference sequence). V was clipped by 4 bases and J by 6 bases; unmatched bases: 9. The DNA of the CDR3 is TGTGCCAGCAGTTCCACGACAGGGCGCTCCGAGCAGTACTTC. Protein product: CASSSTTGRSEQYF.

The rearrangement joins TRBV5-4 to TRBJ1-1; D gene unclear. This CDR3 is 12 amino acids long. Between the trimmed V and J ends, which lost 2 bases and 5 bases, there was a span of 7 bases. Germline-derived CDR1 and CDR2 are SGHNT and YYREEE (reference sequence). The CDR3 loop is CASSFERTEAFF. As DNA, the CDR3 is TGTGCCAGCAGCTTCGAGAGGACTGAAGCTTTCTTT.

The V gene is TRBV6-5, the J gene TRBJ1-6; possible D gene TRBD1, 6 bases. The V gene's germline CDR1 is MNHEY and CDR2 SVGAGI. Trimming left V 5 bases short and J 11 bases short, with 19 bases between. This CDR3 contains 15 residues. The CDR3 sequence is CASSPGGAGIPPLHF. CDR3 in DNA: TGTGCCAGCAGTCCCGGGGGGGCGGGAATTCCACCCCTCCACTTT.

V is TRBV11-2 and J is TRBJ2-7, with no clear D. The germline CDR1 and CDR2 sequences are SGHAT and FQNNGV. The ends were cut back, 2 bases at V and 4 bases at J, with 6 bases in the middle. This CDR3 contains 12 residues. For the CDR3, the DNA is TGTGCCAGCAGCTTACGAGATTACGAGCAGTACTTC. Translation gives CASSLRDYEQYF.

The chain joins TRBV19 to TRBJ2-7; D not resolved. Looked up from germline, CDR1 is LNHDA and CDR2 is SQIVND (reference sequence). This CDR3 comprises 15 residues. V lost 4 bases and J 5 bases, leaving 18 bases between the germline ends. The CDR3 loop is CASSRSLAVVHEQYF. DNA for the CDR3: TGTGCCAGTAGTAGAAGCTTAGCCGTCGTCCACGAGCAGTACTTC.

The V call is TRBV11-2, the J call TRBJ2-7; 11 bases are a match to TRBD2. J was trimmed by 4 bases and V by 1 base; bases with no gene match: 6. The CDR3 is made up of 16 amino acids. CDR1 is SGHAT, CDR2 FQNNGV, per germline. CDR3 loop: CASSLVSGGAKYEQYF. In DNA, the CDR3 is TGTGCCAGCAGCTTAGTTAGCGGGGGGGCGAAGTACGAGCAGTACTTC.

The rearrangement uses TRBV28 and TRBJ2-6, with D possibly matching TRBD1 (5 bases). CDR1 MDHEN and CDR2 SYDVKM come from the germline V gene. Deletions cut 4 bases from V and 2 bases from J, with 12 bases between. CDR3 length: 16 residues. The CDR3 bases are TGTGCCAGCAGTTACGTCCTAGGGGCTGGGGCCAACGTCCTGACTTTC. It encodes CASSYVLGAGANVLTF.

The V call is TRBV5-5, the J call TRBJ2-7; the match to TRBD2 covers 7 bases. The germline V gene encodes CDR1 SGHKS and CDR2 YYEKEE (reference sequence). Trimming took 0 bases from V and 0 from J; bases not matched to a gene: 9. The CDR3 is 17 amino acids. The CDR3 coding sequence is TGTGCCAGCAGCTTGGAATACGGGGGGATGAGCTCCTACGAGCAGTACTTC. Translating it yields CASSLEYGGMSSYEQYF.

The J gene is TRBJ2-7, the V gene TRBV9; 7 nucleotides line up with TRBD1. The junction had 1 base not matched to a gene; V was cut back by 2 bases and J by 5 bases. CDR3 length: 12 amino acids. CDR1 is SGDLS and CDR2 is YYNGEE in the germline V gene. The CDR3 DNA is TGTGCCAGCAGCGTTGACAGGGACGAGCAGTACTTC. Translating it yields CASSVDRDEQYF.

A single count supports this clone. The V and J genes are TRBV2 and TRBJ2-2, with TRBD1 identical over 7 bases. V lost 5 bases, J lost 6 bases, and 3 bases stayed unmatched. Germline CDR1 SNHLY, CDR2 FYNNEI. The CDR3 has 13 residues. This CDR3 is CASSLQGPGELFF. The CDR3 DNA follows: TGTGCCAGCAGTTTACAGGGGCCCGGGGAGCTGTTTTTT.